In its sample, the clone carrying this TCR beta chain was seen many times. Its antigen is not identified. CDR3-region Arm-PCR and iRepertoire HTBI primers produced the TCR beta libraries. Via MiXCR, TCRdb re-called the multiplex PCR reads, giving one row per CDR3 protein. Among a few hundred thousand distinct CDR3 sequences, 14% were seen once, and the ten largest hold around a sixth. The CDR3 totals 15 residues. In germline, CDR1 is SGHAT, CDR2 FQDESV (reference sequence). These data originate in a study of regulatory T cells in long-lasting Graves disease. Sample time point: newly diagnosed GD, antithyroid drugs for less than 3 months. PBMCs provided the RNA from which the TCR library was made. General study results and limits: The TCR repertoire of persistent Graves' patients was less diverse than that of newly diagnosed ones.

The data were also submitted as part of a second study, on T cells in Graves' hyperthyroidism and ophthalmopathy.

The chain joins TRBV11-1 to TRBJ2-1; 8 nucleotides align to TRBD2. With the DNA end fitting TRBJ2-5 better, the J assignment may be wrong. The clonotype comes from a woman in her forties or fifties with Graves disease. This specimen was peripheral blood mononuclear cells (PBMCs), taken at new diagnosis, from a patient treated with antithyroid drugs. The CDR3 region has the DNA TGTGCCAGCAGGAGACTAGCGCAAGGAGAAGAGACCCAGTACTTC. Translation gives CASRRLAQGEETQYF.